This T cell receptor beta chain was sequenced during a study of T cell responses to AZD1222 COVID-19 vaccine. This table comes from immunoSEQ multiplex PCR, and its TCRdb copy is limited to in-frame clones, with some not included. The repertoire has over 150,000 clones, about 90% of them found once; the top ten carry 4.4%. V lost 2 bases and J lost 4, with 12 bases in between. The CDR3 runs 15 residues. Germline CDR1 and CDR2: MNHEY and SMNVEV (reference sequence). This chain connects TRBV27 to TRBJ2-1; tentative D call: TRBD2 (5 bases). This clonotype originated in an adult in good health. Sequences were derived from peripheral blood, sampled on day 0 of MenACWY control vaccination. CDR3 region: CASSLGVARYNEQFF. The CDR3 DNA follows: TGTGCCAGCAGTTTAGGAGTAGCGCGATACAATGAGCAGTTCTTC.